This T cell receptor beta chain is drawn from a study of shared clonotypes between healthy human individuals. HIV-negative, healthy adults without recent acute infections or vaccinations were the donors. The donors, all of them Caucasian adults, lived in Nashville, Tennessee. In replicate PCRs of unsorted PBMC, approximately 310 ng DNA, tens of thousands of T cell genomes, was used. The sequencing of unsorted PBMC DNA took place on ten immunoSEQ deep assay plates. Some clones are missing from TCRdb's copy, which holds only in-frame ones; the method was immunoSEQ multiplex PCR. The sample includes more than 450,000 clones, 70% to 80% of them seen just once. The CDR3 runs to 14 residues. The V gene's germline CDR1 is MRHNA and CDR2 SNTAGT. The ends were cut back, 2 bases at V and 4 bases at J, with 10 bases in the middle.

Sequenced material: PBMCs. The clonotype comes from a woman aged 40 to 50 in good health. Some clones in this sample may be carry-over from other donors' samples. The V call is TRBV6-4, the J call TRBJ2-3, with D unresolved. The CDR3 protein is CASSDPLAPDTQYF. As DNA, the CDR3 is TGTGCCAGCAGTGACCCCCTTGCTCCAGATACGCAGTATTTT.